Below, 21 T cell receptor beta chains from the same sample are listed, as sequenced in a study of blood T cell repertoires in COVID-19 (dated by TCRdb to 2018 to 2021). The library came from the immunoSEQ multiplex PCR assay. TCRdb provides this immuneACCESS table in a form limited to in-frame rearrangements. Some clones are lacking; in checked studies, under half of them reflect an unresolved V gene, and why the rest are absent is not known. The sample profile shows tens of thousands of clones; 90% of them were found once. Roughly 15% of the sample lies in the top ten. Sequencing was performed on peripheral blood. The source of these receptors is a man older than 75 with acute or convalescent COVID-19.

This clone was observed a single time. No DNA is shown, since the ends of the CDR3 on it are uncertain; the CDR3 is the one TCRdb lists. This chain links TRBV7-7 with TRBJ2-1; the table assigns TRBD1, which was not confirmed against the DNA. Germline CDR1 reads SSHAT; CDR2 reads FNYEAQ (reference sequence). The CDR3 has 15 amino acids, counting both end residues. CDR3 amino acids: CASSFGPGGSNEQFF.

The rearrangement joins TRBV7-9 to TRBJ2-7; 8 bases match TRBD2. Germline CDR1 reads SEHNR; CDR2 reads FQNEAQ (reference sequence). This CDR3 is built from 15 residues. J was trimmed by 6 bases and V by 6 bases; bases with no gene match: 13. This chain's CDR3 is CASRPSGGMAGEQYF. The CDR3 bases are TGTGCCAGCAGACCGAGCGGGGGTATGGCGGGCGAGCAGTACTTC. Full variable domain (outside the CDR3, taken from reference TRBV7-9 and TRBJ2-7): DTGVSQNPRHKITKRGQNVTFRCDPISEHNRLYWYRQTLGQGPEFLTYFQNEAQLEKSRLLSDRFSAERPKGSFSTLEIQRTEQGDSAMYLCASRPSGGMAGEQYFGPGTRLTVT.

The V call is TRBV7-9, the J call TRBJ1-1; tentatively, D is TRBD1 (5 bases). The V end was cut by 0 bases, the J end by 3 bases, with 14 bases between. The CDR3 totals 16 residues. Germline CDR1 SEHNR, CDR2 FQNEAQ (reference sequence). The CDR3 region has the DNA TGTGCCAGCAGCTTAGCTTCAGGGAGGGGTGACACTGAAGCTTTCTTT. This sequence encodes CASSLASGRGDTEAFF.

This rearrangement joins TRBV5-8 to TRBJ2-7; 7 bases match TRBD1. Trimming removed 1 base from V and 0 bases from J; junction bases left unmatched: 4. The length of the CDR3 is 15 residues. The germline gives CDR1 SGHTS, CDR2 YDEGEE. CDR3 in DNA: TGTGCCAGCAGCTTGTTGGGACAGACCTCCTACGAGCAGTACTTC. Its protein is CASSLLGQTSYEQYF.

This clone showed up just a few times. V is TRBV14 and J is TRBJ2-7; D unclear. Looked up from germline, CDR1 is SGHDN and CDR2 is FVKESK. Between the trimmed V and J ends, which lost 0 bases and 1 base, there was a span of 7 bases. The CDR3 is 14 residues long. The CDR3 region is CASSQDAASYEQYF. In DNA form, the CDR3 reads TGTGCCAGCAGCCAAGATGCGGCGTCCTACGAGCAGTACTTC.

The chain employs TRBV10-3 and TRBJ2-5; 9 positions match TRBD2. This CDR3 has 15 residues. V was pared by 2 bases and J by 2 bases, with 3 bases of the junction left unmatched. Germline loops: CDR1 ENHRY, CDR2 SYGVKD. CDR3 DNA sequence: TGTGCCATCAGTGAGCTAGCGGGGACTCAAGAGACCCAGTACTTC. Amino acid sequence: CAISELAGTQETQYF.

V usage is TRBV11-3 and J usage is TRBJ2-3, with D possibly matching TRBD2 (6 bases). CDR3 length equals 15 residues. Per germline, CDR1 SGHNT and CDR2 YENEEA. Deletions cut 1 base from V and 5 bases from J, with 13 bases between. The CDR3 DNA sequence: TGTGCCAGCAGCTTAGGAACTGGGCGGGGAGATACGCAGTATTTT. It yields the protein CASSLGTGRGDTQYF.

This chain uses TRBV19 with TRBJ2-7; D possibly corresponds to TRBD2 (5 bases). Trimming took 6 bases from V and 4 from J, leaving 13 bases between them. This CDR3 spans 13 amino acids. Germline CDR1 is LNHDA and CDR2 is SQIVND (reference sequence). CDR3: CASSTPPGYEQYF. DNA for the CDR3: TGTGCCAGTAGCACCCCCCCGGGGTACGAGCAGTACTTC.

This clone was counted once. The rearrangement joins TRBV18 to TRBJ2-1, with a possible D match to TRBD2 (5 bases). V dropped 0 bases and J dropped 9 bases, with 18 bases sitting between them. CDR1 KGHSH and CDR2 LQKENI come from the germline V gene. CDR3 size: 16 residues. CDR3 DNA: TGTGCCAGCTCACCACCGAGGGCACCCTGGCAAAGTGAGCAGTTCTTC. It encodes CASSPPRAPWQSEQFF.

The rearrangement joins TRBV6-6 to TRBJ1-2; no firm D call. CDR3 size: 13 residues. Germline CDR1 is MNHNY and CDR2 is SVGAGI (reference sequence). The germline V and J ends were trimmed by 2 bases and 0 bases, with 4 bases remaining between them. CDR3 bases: TGTGCCAGCAGTTACCTAGCTAACTATGGCTACACCTTC. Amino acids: CASSYLANYGYTF.

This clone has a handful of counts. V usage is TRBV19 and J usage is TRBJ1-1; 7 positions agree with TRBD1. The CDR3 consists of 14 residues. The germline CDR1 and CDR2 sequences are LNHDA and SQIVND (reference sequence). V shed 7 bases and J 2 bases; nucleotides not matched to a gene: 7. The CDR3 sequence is CASNLQGGNTEAFF. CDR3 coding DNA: TGTGCCAGTAATCTCCAGGGGGGTAACACTGAAGCTTTCTTT.

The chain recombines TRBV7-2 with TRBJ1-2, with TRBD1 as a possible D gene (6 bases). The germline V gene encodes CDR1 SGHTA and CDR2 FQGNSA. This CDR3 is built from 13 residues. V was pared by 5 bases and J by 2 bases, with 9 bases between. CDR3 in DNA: TGTGCCAGCAGCCAGGGGCGAAACTATGGCTACACCTTC. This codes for CASSQGRNYGYTF.

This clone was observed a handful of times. The CDR3 region is CASSLDRETGELFF. Written as DNA, the CDR3 is TGTGCCAGCAGCTTAGACAGGGAAACCGGGGAGCTGTTTTTT. The J gene is TRBJ2-2, the V gene TRBV7-9; weak D call: TRBD1 (6 bases). Germline CDR1 SEHNR, CDR2 FQNEAQ (reference sequence). V lost 1 base and J 5 bases, leaving 8 bases between the germline ends. This CDR3 spans 14 amino acids.

CDR3 protein: CASSYVSVLVEKLFF. The CDR3 nucleotides read TGTGCCAGCAGTTACGTGTCGGTTCTTGTGGAAAAACTGTTTTTT. This chain links TRBV6-6 with TRBJ1-4, with D unclear. Trimming left V 2 bases short and J 8 bases short, with 15 bases between. The CDR3 is made up of 15 amino acids. Germline V gene sequence: CDR1 MNHNY, CDR2 SVGAGI (reference sequence).

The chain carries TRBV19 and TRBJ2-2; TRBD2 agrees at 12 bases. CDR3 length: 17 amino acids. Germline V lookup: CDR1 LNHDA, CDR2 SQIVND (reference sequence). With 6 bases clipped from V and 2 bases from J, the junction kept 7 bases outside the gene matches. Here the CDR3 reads CASRPGLAGPNTGELFF. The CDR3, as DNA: TGTGCCAGTAGGCCCGGACTAGCGGGACCTAACACCGGGGAGCTGTTTTTT.

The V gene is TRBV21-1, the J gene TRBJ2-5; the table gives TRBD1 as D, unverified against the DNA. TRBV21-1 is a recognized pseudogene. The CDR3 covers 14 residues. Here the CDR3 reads CASSSAPGEETQYF. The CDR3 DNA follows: TGTGCCAGCAGTTCGGCCCCAGGGGAGGAGACCCAGTACTTC.

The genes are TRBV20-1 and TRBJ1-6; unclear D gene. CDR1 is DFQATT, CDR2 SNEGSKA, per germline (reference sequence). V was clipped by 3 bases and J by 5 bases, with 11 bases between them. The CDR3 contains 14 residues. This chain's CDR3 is CSASSLADNSPLHF. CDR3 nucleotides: TGCAGTGCTAGTAGCCTTGCGGATAATTCACCCCTCCACTTT.

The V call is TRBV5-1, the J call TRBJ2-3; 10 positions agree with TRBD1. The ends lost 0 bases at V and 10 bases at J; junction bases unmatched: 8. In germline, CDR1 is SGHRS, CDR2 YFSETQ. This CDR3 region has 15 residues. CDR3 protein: CASSLEWDRGSAQYF. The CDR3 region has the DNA TGCGCCAGCAGCTTGGAGTGGGACAGGGGAAGTGCGCAGTATTTT.

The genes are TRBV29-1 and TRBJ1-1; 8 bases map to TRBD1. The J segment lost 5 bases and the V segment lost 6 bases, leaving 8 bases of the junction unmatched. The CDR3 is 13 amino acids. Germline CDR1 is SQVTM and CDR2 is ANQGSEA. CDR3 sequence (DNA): TGCAGCGTCCACGGACAGGGTCTAACTGAAGCTTTCTTT. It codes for CSVHGQGLTEAFF. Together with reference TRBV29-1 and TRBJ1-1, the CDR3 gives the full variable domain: SAVISQKPSRDICQRGTSLTIQCQVDSQVTMMFWYRQQPGQSLTLIATANQGSEATYESGFVIDKFPISRPNLTFSTLTVSNMSPEDSSIYLCSVHGQGLTEAFFGQGTRLTVV.

The CDR3 reads CASYSVSGSSYEQYF. CDR3 DNA: TGTGCCAGCTACTCCGTTTCGGGGAGTTCCTACGAGCAGTACTTC. V usage is TRBV6-5 and J usage is TRBJ2-7; TRBD2 is a possible D gene (5 bases). Germline loops: CDR1 MNHEY, CDR2 SVGAGI. The CDR3 consists of 15 residues. The V end was cut by 8 bases, the J end by 1 base, with 18 bases between.

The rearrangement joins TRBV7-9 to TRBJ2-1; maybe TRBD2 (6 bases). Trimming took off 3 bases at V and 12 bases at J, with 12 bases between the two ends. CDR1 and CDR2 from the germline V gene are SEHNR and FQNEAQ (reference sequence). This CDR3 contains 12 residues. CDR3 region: CASSFGGKVQFF. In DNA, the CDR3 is TGTGCCAGCAGCTTCGGCGGGAAGGTGCAGTTCTTC.